The clone carrying this T cell receptor beta chain was observed once. Its target is not known. Within the sample, other DNA sequences also encode this same CDR3. V was cut by 3 bases and J by 0 bases, with 9 bases left in between. CDR1 is MNHNS, CDR2 SASEGT, per germline. The CDR3 totals 15 residues. Sequencing used immunoSEQ multiplex PCR; TCRdb keeps in-frame clones, though not all of them. The sample lists approximately 150,000 clones; about 90% were seen once. This entry belongs to a study of T cell responses to AZD1222 COVID-19 vaccine. Findings and limits, study-wide: Once two AZD1222 doses were given, Spike-specific TCR breadth and depth went up. Only a handful of AZD1222 recipients, more than five in all, had baseline seropositivity. Possibly, clonal diversity was underestimated; donors were largely white British and included more females. Vaccine-associated CD4 TCRs spanned spike, dominant at 160-218 and 743-854.

The chain couples TRBV6-1 to TRBJ1-5; no firm D call. The material was peripheral blood, obtained 28 days after the second AZD1222 dose. The receptor was isolated from an adult who received the AZD1222 COVID-19 vaccine. CDR3 in DNA: TGTGCCAGCAGTGAGTATGGGGATAGCAATCAGCCCCAGCATTTT. Its protein product is CASSEYGDSNQPQHF.